The 13 T cell receptor beta chains reported below all come from one sample, sequenced in a study of shared clonotypes between healthy human individuals. The repertoire was sequenced with immunoSEQ multiplex PCR; TCRdb's copy has only in-frame clones and lacks some. Of 450,000 to 650,000 clones in the sample, roughly 79% are singletons; the top ten hold around 12%. Sequencing was carried out using PBMCs. The receptors stem from a woman aged 40-49 years in good health. Some clones in this sample may be carry-over from other donors' samples.

This chain links TRBV18 with TRBJ1-5, with 10 bases identical to TRBD1. Germline trimming cut 6 bases from V and 6 bases from J; bases unmatched to any gene: 8. Germline V gene sequence: CDR1 KGHSH, CDR2 LQKENI. This CDR3 region has 15 residues. The CDR3 sequence: CASSHDRGRFQPQHF. The CDR3 DNA sequence: TGTGCCAGCTCTCACGACAGGGGGCGTTTTCAGCCCCAGCATTTT.

V usage is TRBV28 and J usage is TRBJ2-5, with D perhaps given as TRBD1 or TRBD2 (5 bases each). Per germline, CDR1 MDHEN and CDR2 SYDVKM. The CDR3 has 12 amino acids. V lost 5 bases and J 7 bases, leaving 11 bases between the germline ends. CDR3 residues: CASSLTGGTQYF. CDR3 coding DNA: TGTGCCAGCAGTCTCACTGGGGGGACCCAGTACTTC.

The chain uses TRBV7-9 and TRBJ2-2; D is undetermined. V lost 8 bases, J lost 0 bases, and 13 bases lay in between. The CDR3 has 15 amino acids. Germline V gene sequence: CDR1 SEHNR, CDR2 FQNEAQ (reference sequence). In nucleotides, the CDR3 is TGTGCCAGCCCTCAAGGCGGATCGAACACCGGGGAGCTGTTTTTT. Protein sequence: CASPQGGSNTGELFF.

This chain links TRBV7-2 with TRBJ2-1; D is unresolved. Germline loops: CDR1 SGHTA, CDR2 FQGNSA. Deletions cut 3 bases from V and 6 bases from J, with 9 bases between. The CDR3 is 13 residues long. Here the CDR3 DNA reads TGTGCCAGCAGCTTTTGGCGTAGCAATGAGCAGTTCTTC. Translating it yields CASSFWRSNEQFF.

V is TRBV5-4 and J is TRBJ2-2, with 11 bases matching TRBD1. The CDR3 is made up of 15 amino acids. With 4 bases clipped from V and 5 bases from J, the junction kept 4 bases outside the gene matches. Germline V gene data show CDR1 as SGHNT and CDR2 as YYREEE (reference sequence). As DNA, the CDR3 is TGTGCCAGCAGCGGACAGGGGGCTTGGACCGGGGAGCTGTTTTTT. It yields the protein CASSGQGAWTGELFF.

This chain's CDR3 is CASSLISGLGAYNEQFF. CDR3 in DNA: TGTGCCAGCAGTTTAATATCGGGGTTAGGCGCCTACAATGAGCAGTTCTTC. The chain uses TRBV28 and TRBJ2-1, with TRBD2 as a possible D gene (5 bases). CDR1 MDHEN and CDR2 SYDVKM come from the germline V gene. This CDR3 is 17 amino acids long. Trimming stripped 2 bases from V and 2 bases from J, with 16 bases between.

For this clone: A far larger clone is a single base away, which makes a read error likely. This CDR3 reads CASSEGGSTDTQYF. CDR3 sequence (DNA): TGTGCCAGCAGTGAGGGCGGGAGCACAGATACGCAGTATTTT. The chain links TRBV2 to TRBJ2-3; the D gene is possibly TRBD2 (5 bases). CDR1 SNHLY and CDR2 FYNNEI come from the germline V gene. Trimming pared 3 bases from V and 0 bases from J, leaving 7 bases between. The CDR3 runs to 14 residues.

About this clone itself: The identical CDR3 is also encoded by other nucleotide sequences in the sample. The chain is built from TRBV29-1 and TRBJ2-5; maybe TRBD2 (6 bases). In germline, CDR1 is SQVTM, CDR2 ANQGSEA. This CDR3 has 13 amino acids. V lost 1 base to trimming and J lost 4 bases, with 10 bases between them. The CDR3 loop reads CSVEAGAGETQYF. The CDR3, as DNA: TGCAGCGTTGAAGCGGGAGCCGGAGAGACCCAGTACTTC.

The chain has TRBV5-1 and TRBJ2-7, with a tentative D call TRBD1 (5 bases). Germline loops: CDR1 SGHRS, CDR2 YFSETQ. V dropped 7 bases and J dropped 1 base, with 21 bases sitting between them. This CDR3 has 16 amino acids. The CDR3 DNA follows: TGCGCCAGCCGCTCTCCTTTCGTCGACAGTTCCTACGAGCAGTACTTC. Amino acids: CASRSPFVDSSYEQYF. Supplemented by reference TRBV5-1 and TRBJ2-7, the full variable domain reads KAGVTQTPRYLIKTRGQQVTLSCSPISGHRSVSWYQQTPGQGLQFLFEYFSETQRNKGNFPGRFSGRQFSNSRSEMNVSTLELGDSALYLCASRSPFVDSSYEQYFGPGTRLTVT.

The rearrangement joins TRBV5-4 to TRBJ1-2; D unresolved. V was trimmed by 4 bases and J by 2 bases, leaving 15 bases between them. CDR3 length: 15 residues. Germline V lookup: CDR1 SGHNT, CDR2 YYREEE (reference sequence). The CDR3 region is CASSPLSTENYGYTF. The CDR3 coding sequence is TGTGCCAGCAGCCCCCTCTCGACGGAAAACTATGGCTACACCTTC.

The chain recombines TRBV10-3 with TRBJ2-5, with 7 positions matching TRBD1. This CDR3 is built from 13 residues. Germline V gene sequence: CDR1 ENHRY, CDR2 SYGVKD. With 3 bases clipped from V and 5 bases from J, the junction kept 3 bases outside the gene matches. The CDR3 nucleotides are TGTGCCATCAGTGATGGACAGGCGGAGACCCAGTACTTC. As protein: CAISDGQAETQYF.

Here the CDR3 reads CASSSGQRAFF. Written as DNA, the CDR3 is TGTGCCAGCAGCTCGGGACAGAGGGCTTTCTTT. The gene calls are TRBV11-2 and TRBJ1-1, with 7 positions matching TRBD1. V was pared by 4 bases and J by 11 bases, with 4 bases of the junction left unmatched. The CDR3 spans 11 residues. CDR1 and CDR2 (germline): SGHAT, FQNNGV.

The V and J genes are TRBV6-5 and TRBJ1-1; D is undetermined. Trimming took off 5 bases at V and 5 bases at J, with 12 bases between the two ends. The CDR3 contains 13 residues. Germline V gene data show CDR1 as MNHEY and CDR2 as SVGAGI. The CDR3 protein is CASSTAPGTEAFF. The CDR3 DNA follows: TGTGCCAGCAGTACAGCGCCGGGGACTGAAGCTTTCTTT.